This TCR beta chain is from a study of blood T cell repertoires in COVID-19. The assay was immunoSEQ multiplex PCR, and TCRdb's table has in-frame clones only and misses some. In the table there are over 110,000 clones, around 88% of which are singletons. With 1 base removed from V and 0 bases from J, the gap between germline ends came to 15 bases. Per germline, CDR1 SEHNR and CDR2 FQNEAQ (reference sequence). This CDR3 spans 18 amino acids. The specimen sequenced was peripheral blood. J is TRBJ1-4 and V is TRBV7-9; D unclear. This TCR derives from a human donor in a cohort sampled during active COVID-19. The CDR3 protein is CASSLDGSTAATNEKLFF. As DNA, the CDR3 is TGTGCCAGCAGCTTAGATGGGAGCACGGCTGCAACTAATGAAAAACTGTTTTTT.